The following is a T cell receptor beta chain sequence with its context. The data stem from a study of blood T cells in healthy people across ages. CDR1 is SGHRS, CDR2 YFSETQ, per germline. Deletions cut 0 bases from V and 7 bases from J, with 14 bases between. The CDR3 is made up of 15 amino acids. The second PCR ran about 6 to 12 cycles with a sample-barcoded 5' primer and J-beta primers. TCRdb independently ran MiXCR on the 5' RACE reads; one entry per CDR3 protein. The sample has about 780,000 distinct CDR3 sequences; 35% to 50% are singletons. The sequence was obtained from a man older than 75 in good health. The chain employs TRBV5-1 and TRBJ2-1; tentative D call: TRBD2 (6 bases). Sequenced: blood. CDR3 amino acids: CASSLAVAELNEQFF. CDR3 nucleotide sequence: TGCGCCAGCAGCTTGGCGGTAGCGGAATTAAATGAGCAGTTCTTC.